A selection of T cell receptor beta chains follows, all from one sample in a study of neoadjuvant anti-PD-1 for oral cavity cancer. The data were produced by immunoSEQ multiplex PCR, yet TCRdb's version contains in-frame clones alone and is incomplete. The sample records more than 10,000 clones, 50% to 75% being singletons. The sample in question was PBMCs, obtained before nivolumab (anti-PD-1) treatment. The source is a person aged 35 to 85 with oral cavity squamous cell carcinoma. CDR3s include the opening cysteine and the closing phenylalanine or tryptophan. The D gene is left open where the match is weak. Part of the rows lack a size; the others show once, few, many or a class for expanded clones.

j_call: TRBJ2-2; v_call: TRBV30; d_call: -; clone_size: once; cdr3_nt: TGTGCCTCAGACAGAGGGAACACCGGGGAGCTGTTTTTT; cdr3_aa: CASDRGNTGELFF
j_call: TRBJ2-7; v_call: TRBV28; d_call: -; clone_size: -; cdr3_nt: TGTGCCAGCAGTTTGAGCGGACCCTACGAGCAGTACTTC; cdr3_aa: CASSLSGPYEQYF
j_call: TRBJ2-5; v_call: TRBV13; d_call: TRBD2; clone_size: once; cdr3_nt: TGTGCCAGCAGCTTAGCCCGACCTGGACTAGCGGTGTTAGGAACCCAGTACTTC; cdr3_aa: CASSLARPGLAVLGTQYF
j_call: TRBJ1-1; v_call: TRBV27; d_call: -; clone_size: -; cdr3_nt: TGTGCCAGCAGTTTCTATCAGGGTCGGGCTTTCTTT; cdr3_aa: CASSFYQGRAFF
j_call: TRBJ2-7; v_call: TRBV28; d_call: -; clone_size: -; cdr3_nt: TGTGCCAGCAGTTCGACGATAAGAAGGGCCTTC; cdr3_aa: CASSSTIRRAF
j_call: TRBJ1-6; v_call: TRBV7-8; d_call: TRBD1; clone_size: -; cdr3_nt: TGTGCCAGCAGATTACCAACCGGGACAGTCCTCCACTTT; cdr3_aa: CASRLPTGTVLHF
j_call: TRBJ2-3; v_call: TRBV6-1; d_call: TRBD2; clone_size: -; cdr3_nt: TGTGCCAGCAGACGTAGCGGGGGGGACTATAATACGCAGTATTTT; cdr3_aa: CASRRSGGDYNTQYF
j_call: TRBJ1-3; v_call: TRBV6-1; d_call: TRBD1; clone_size: -; cdr3_nt: TGTGCCAGCAGTGACGCCGGGACAGGGGTAGGAAACACCATATATTTT; cdr3_aa: CASSDAGTGVGNTIYF
j_call: TRBJ1-1; v_call: TRBV5-1; d_call: TRBD1; clone_size: -; cdr3_nt: TGCGCCAGCAGCTCTACCGGGACAGGGGCTACTGAAGCTTTCTTT; cdr3_aa: CASSSTGTGATEAFF
j_call: TRBJ2-5; v_call: TRBV6-1; d_call: -; clone_size: -; cdr3_nt: TGTGCCAGCAGTGAAGCCTCACAACAGACCCAGTACTTC; cdr3_aa: CASSEASQQTQYF
j_call: TRBJ2-2; v_call: TRBV6-6; d_call: TRBD1; clone_size: few; cdr3_nt: TGTGCCAGCAGTCAATTGCCGGGACAGGGATCCGGGGAGCTGTTTTTT; cdr3_aa: CASSQLPGQGSGELFF
j_call: TRBJ1-1; v_call: TRBV5-6; d_call: -; clone_size: -; cdr3_nt: TGTGCCAGCAGCTTGTTTGAGAGCGCTGAAGCTTTCTTT; cdr3_aa: CASSLFESAEAFF
j_call: TRBJ2-1; v_call: TRBV7-2; d_call: TRBD2; clone_size: -; cdr3_nt: TGTGCCAGCAGCTTAGAACTAGCGAGGGGCAATGAGCAGTTCTTC; cdr3_aa: CASSLELARGNEQFF
j_call: TRBJ1-2; v_call: TRBV7-2; d_call: -; clone_size: -; cdr3_nt: TGTGCCAGCAACCTGGGCACAGGGACTAACTATGGCTACACCTTC; cdr3_aa: CASNLGTGTNYGYTF
j_call: TRBJ1-1; v_call: TRBV19; d_call: TRBD1; clone_size: once; cdr3_nt: TGTGCCAGTAGTTTGGGACAGACGAACACTGAAGCTTTCTTT; cdr3_aa: CASSLGQTNTEAFF
j_call: TRBJ2-7; v_call: TRBV12-2; d_call: -; clone_size: few; cdr3_nt: TGTGCAAGTCGCTTAGCGGGGATTAGCGGGGGGTGTTGCTACGAGCAGTACTTC; cdr3_aa: CASRLAGISGGCCYEQYF
j_call: TRBJ2-7; v_call: TRBV5-4; d_call: -; clone_size: -; cdr3_nt: TGTGCCAGCAGCTTGGGCCCCCCAACAGTGACTTCCTACGAGCAGTACTTC; cdr3_aa: CASSLGPPTVTSYEQYF
j_call: TRBJ2-3; v_call: TRBV4-2; d_call: -; clone_size: -; cdr3_nt: TGTGCCAGCAGCCAAGAAAGTCCGCCGCGCACAGATACGCAGTATTTT; cdr3_aa: CASSQESPPRTDTQYF
j_call: TRBJ1-2; v_call: TRBV15; d_call: -; clone_size: -; cdr3_nt: TGTGCCACCAGCAGGCTAACAGGGACGACCTATGGCTACACCTTC; cdr3_aa: CATSRLTGTTYGYTF
j_call: TRBJ1-5; v_call: TRBV4-1; d_call: TRBD1; clone_size: -; cdr3_nt: TGCGCCAGCAGCCCTCGACAGGGGAGCAATCAGCCCCAGCATTTT; cdr3_aa: CASSPRQGSNQPQHF
j_call: TRBJ2-2; v_call: TRBV25-1; d_call: -; clone_size: -; cdr3_nt: TGTGCCAGCAGTGAATCTAGGAACACCGGGGAGCTGTTTTTT; cdr3_aa: CASSESRNTGELFF
j_call: TRBJ1-2; v_call: TRBV6-1; d_call: -; clone_size: few; cdr3_nt: TGTGCCAGCAGTGAAGCAGTCGACGGCTATGGCTACACCTTC; cdr3_aa: CASSEAVDGYGYTF
j_call: TRBJ1-4; v_call: TRBV19; d_call: -; clone_size: once; cdr3_nt: TGTGCCAGTAGGGAACTTGGACGGAATGAAAAACTGTTTTTT; cdr3_aa: CASRELGRNEKLFF
j_call: TRBJ1-2; v_call: TRBV28; d_call: -; clone_size: few; cdr3_nt: TGTGCCAGCACAAGAAAGGGCCTGGGGGGCTACACCTTC; cdr3_aa: CASTRKGLGGYTF
j_call: TRBJ2-7; v_call: TRBV9; d_call: TRBD2; clone_size: -; cdr3_nt: TGTGCCAGCAGCGTAGAGGTGGTAGCGGGAGAGGAGCAGTACTTC; cdr3_aa: CASSVEVVAGEEQYF
j_call: TRBJ1-1; v_call: TRBV6-5; d_call: -; clone_size: -; cdr3_nt: TGTGCCAGCAGCCACGCCAGGGAGAGGGACACTGAAGCTTTCTTT; cdr3_aa: CASSHARERDTEAFF
j_call: TRBJ2-1; v_call: TRBV28; d_call: -; clone_size: -; cdr3_nt: TGTGCCAGCAGTATGACAGTAGGCAATGAGCAGTTCTTC; cdr3_aa: CASSMTVGNEQFF
j_call: TRBJ2-2; v_call: TRBV7-2; d_call: -; clone_size: -; cdr3_nt: TGTGCCAGCAGCTTAGGATATAGCTCGAACACCGGGGAGCTGTTTTTT; cdr3_aa: CASSLGYSSNTGELFF
j_call: TRBJ1-1; v_call: TRBV14; d_call: -; clone_size: few; cdr3_nt: TGTGCCAGCAGCCAAGGGACAGTTGAAGCTTTCTTT; cdr3_aa: CASSQGTVEAFF
j_call: TRBJ2-2; v_call: TRBV11-2; d_call: -; clone_size: -; cdr3_nt: TGTGCCAGCATGATCCGGGACACCCACACCGGGGAGCTGTTTTTT; cdr3_aa: CASMIRDTHTGELFF
j_call: TRBJ2-1; v_call: TRBV7-2; d_call: TRBD2; clone_size: -; cdr3_nt: TGTGCCAGCAGCCCGCAGCGGGGGGCCCACAATGAGCAGTTCTTC; cdr3_aa: CASSPQRGAHNEQFF
j_call: TRBJ2-7; v_call: TRBV19; d_call: TRBD2; clone_size: few; cdr3_nt: TGTGCCAGTAGTGCAGCTAGCGGACCCTACGAGCAGTACTTC; cdr3_aa: CASSAASGPYEQYF
j_call: TRBJ2-2; v_call: TRBV7-9; d_call: -; clone_size: -; cdr3_nt: TGTGCCAGCAGCTCCTACAGTGACACCGGGGAGCTGTTTTTT; cdr3_aa: CASSSYSDTGELFF
j_call: TRBJ2-7; v_call: TRBV9; d_call: -; clone_size: once; cdr3_nt: TGTGCCAGCAGCCCCCGGGACACCCTAACCTACGAGCAGTACTTC; cdr3_aa: CASSPRDTLTYEQYF
j_call: TRBJ2-1; v_call: TRBV6-1; d_call: -; clone_size: -; cdr3_nt: TGTGCCAGCAGTGAATTAGGGATTGGGGAGCAGTTCTTC; cdr3_aa: CASSELGIGEQFF
j_call: TRBJ1-2; v_call: TRBV19; d_call: -; clone_size: -; cdr3_nt: TGTGCCAGTAGTATCGCGGGTTTGCCCGAGGGGTATGGCTACACCTTC; cdr3_aa: CASSIAGLPEGYGYTF
j_call: TRBJ1-2; v_call: TRBV29-1; d_call: -; clone_size: -; cdr3_nt: TGCAGCGCTGGGCTGGGTAGGTCCGGATATGGCTACACCTTC; cdr3_aa: CSAGLGRSGYGYTF
j_call: TRBJ1-4; v_call: TRBV2; d_call: -; clone_size: -; cdr3_nt: TGTGCCAGCAGTGAAGCTTATCATCCCAACGACAGACAGGACTCCGAAAAACTGTTTTTT; cdr3_aa: CASSEAYHPNDRQDSEKLFF
j_call: TRBJ2-1; v_call: TRBV18; d_call: -; clone_size: -; cdr3_nt: TGTGCCAGCTCACAATACTATAGCGATGAGCAGTTCTTC; cdr3_aa: CASSQYYSDEQFF
j_call: TRBJ2-2; v_call: TRBV5-4; d_call: TRBD2; clone_size: -; cdr3_nt: TGTGCCAGCAGTCCCGGGACTAGCGGGGGGGCCAACACCGGGGAGCTGTTTTTT; cdr3_aa: CASSPGTSGGANTGELFF
j_call: TRBJ1-3; v_call: TRBV6-1; d_call: -; clone_size: few; cdr3_nt: TGTGCCAGCGGTCCTCTACCCTCTGGAAACACCATATATTTT; cdr3_aa: CASGPLPSGNTIYF
j_call: TRBJ2-7; v_call: TRBV7-9; d_call: -; clone_size: -; cdr3_nt: TGTGCCAGCAGCTTACCAACACTGAATATCGGTTCCTACGAGCAGTACTTC; cdr3_aa: CASSLPTLNIGSYEQYF
j_call: TRBJ1-5; v_call: TRBV27; d_call: -; clone_size: -; cdr3_nt: TGTGCCAGCAGTTTATCAACAGGGAGAGGCAATCAGCCCCAGCATTTT; cdr3_aa: CASSLSTGRGNQPQHF
j_call: TRBJ1-2; v_call: TRBV5-1; d_call: -; clone_size: -; cdr3_nt: TGCGCCAGCAGCGCCGAGTCCGCGGGAGGCTACACCTTC; cdr3_aa: CASSAESAGGYTF
j_call: TRBJ1-2; v_call: TRBV7-9; d_call: -; clone_size: -; cdr3_nt: TGTGCCAGCAGCTTAGGAGTAACGGAGACTGGCTACACCTTC; cdr3_aa: CASSLGVTETGYTF
j_call: TRBJ2-3; v_call: TRBV6-1; d_call: TRBD1; clone_size: -; cdr3_nt: TGTGCCAGCAGACACGGGACAGAGAGCACAGATACGCAGTATTTT; cdr3_aa: CASRHGTESTDTQYF
j_call: TRBJ2-3; v_call: TRBV4-1; d_call: -; clone_size: medium-sized; cdr3_nt: TGCGCCAGCAGCCAAGTTATGTCAGTCTCTAGCACAGATACGCAGTATTTT; cdr3_aa: CASSQVMSVSSTDTQYF
j_call: TRBJ1-1; v_call: TRBV5-1; d_call: TRBD1; clone_size: -; cdr3_nt: TGCGCCAGCAGCTCCGGGGACAGGGTAGGCACTGAAGCTTTCTTT; cdr3_aa: CASSSGDRVGTEAFF
j_call: TRBJ2-7; v_call: TRBV10-1; d_call: -; clone_size: few; cdr3_nt: TGCGCCAGCAGTTTTAGCTCCTACGAGCAGTACTTC; cdr3_aa: CASSFSSYEQYF
j_call: TRBJ1-5; v_call: TRBV7-8; d_call: -; clone_size: -; cdr3_nt: TGTGCCAGCAGCCCTTTCAGGGGATCAAATCAGCCCCAGCATTTT; cdr3_aa: CASSPFRGSNQPQHF
j_call: TRBJ1-5; v_call: TRBV7-2; d_call: -; clone_size: -; cdr3_nt: TGTGCCAGCAGCTTAGGGACACTCAATCAGCCCCAGCATTTT; cdr3_aa: CASSLGTLNQPQHF
j_call: TRBJ2-1; v_call: TRBV5-5; d_call: -; clone_size: few; cdr3_nt: TGTGCCAGCAGCGCGGGCCGCAATGAGCAGTTCTTC; cdr3_aa: CASSAGRNEQFF
j_call: TRBJ1-3; v_call: TRBV6-8; d_call: TRBD1; clone_size: few; cdr3_nt: TGTGCCAGCAGTCGACAGGGGGGCGGAAACACCATATATTTT; cdr3_aa: CASSRQGGGNTIYF